This T cell receptor (beta chain) was identified in a study of blood T cell repertoires in COVID-19. In the study overall: Donors in the United States, Italy and Spain gave samples during acute or convalescent COVID-19.

Trimming cost V 3 bases and J 8 bases; bases outside gene matches: 9. This CDR3 spans 16 amino acids. CDR1 and CDR2 (germline): SGHNT, YYREEE (reference sequence). Clones were sequenced by immunoSEQ multiplex PCR, and TCRdb holds only the in-frame ones, with some missing. The table has over 120,000 clones, more than 65% seen once. The chain joins TRBV5-4 to TRBJ2-2; 11 positions match TRBD2. This clonotype originated in a woman aged 60-70 years with acute or convalescent COVID-19. The material sequenced was peripheral blood. The CDR3 reads CASSSLAGGPVGELFF. CDR3 bases: TGTGCCAGCAGCTCATTAGCGGGAGGGCCAGTTGGGGAGCTGTTTTTT.